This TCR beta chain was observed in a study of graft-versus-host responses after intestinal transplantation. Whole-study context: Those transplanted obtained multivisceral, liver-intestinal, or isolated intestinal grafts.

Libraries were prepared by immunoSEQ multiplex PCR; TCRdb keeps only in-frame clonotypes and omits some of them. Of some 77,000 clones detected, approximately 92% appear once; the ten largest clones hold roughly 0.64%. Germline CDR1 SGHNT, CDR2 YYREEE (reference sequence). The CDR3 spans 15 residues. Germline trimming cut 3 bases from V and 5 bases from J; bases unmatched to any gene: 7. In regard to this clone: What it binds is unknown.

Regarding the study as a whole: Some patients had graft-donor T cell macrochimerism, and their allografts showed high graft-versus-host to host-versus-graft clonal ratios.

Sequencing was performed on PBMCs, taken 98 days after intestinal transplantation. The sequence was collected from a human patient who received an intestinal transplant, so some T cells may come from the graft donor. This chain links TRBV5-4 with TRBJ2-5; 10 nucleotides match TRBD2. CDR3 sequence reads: CASSSGLARRETQYF. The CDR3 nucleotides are TGTGCCAGCAGCTCGGGACTAGCGCGGAGGGAGACCCAGTACTTC.